The 3 T cell receptor beta chains given below trace back to one sample, sequenced in a study of OX40 agonist ivuxolimab in advanced cancers. Libraries were prepared by immunoSEQ multiplex PCR; TCRdb keeps only in-frame clonotypes and omits some of them. The sample contains tens of thousands of clones, 82% of which appear only once. The sequencing here drew on CD4+ or CD8+ T cells sorted from blood, taken in a trial of the OX40 agonist ivuxolimab. The receptor set was obtained from an adult with an advanced solid tumor such as melanoma, head and neck, liver or kidney cancer.

The V gene is TRBV7-9, the J gene TRBJ1-3; D remains unclear. This CDR3 is 14 amino acids long. Trimming left V 5 bases short and J 8 bases short, with 16 bases between. Germline loops: CDR1 SEHNR, CDR2 FQNEAQ (reference sequence). For the CDR3, the DNA is TGTGCCAGCAGCCCAGATCAAGGGCCGCACACCATATATTTT. As protein: CASSPDQGPHTIYF.

The V call is TRBV7-2, the J call TRBJ2-7, with 8 nucleotides matching TRBD1. This CDR3 is built from 15 residues. After removal of 1 base from V and 5 bases from J, the junction contained 7 bases not matched to a gene. Looked up from germline, CDR1 is SGHTA and CDR2 is FQGNSA. The chain's CDR3 is CASSLVAGGNDEQYF. CDR3 nucleotides: TGTGCCAGCAGCTTAGTTGCAGGGGGCAACGACGAGCAGTACTTC. Filled out from reference TRBV7-2 and TRBJ2-7, the complete variable domain reads GAGVSQSPSNKVTEKGKDVELRCDPISGHTALYWYRQSLGQGLEFLIYFQGNSAPDKSGLPSDRFSAERTGGSVSTLTIQRTQQEDSAVYLCASSLVAGGNDEQYFGPGTRLTVT.

This chain connects TRBV27 to TRBJ2-1, with TRBD2 matching over 9 bases. The CDR3 sequence is 16 residues long. Germline V CDR1 and CDR2: MNHEY, SMNVEV (reference sequence). Trimming took 4 bases from V and 4 from J; bases not matched to a gene: 8. The CDR3, as DNA: TGTGCCAGCAGTTCCCCGGCTAGCGGGATTTACAATGAGCAGTTCTTC. This translates into CASSSPASGIYNEQFF.